This T cell receptor beta chain was retrieved from a study of synovial regulatory T cells in juvenile arthritis. Background on the study: Three patients were therapy-naive; six received methotrexate alone.

This CDR3 is built from 15 residues. No DNA was logged. The germline V gene encodes CDR1 SEHNR and CDR2 FQNEAQ (reference sequence). Considering frequency, this clone is medium-sized (0.01 to 0.1%). Its target is unknown. Points from the study as a whole: TCR diversity was lower in inflammation-associated blood Treg cells than in other blood Treg cells.

Generated by immunoSEQ multiplex PCR, the TCRdb table keeps only in-frame clones and is missing some. This table holds over a thousand clones. Sequenced input: Treg cells from blood. The subset was: HLA-DR+ inflammation-associated blood Treg cells. This chain links TRBV7-9 with TRBJ2-2. This TCR was sampled from a donor aged 2-30 years with juvenile idiopathic arthritis. CDR3 sequence: CASSLVGFRTGELFF.